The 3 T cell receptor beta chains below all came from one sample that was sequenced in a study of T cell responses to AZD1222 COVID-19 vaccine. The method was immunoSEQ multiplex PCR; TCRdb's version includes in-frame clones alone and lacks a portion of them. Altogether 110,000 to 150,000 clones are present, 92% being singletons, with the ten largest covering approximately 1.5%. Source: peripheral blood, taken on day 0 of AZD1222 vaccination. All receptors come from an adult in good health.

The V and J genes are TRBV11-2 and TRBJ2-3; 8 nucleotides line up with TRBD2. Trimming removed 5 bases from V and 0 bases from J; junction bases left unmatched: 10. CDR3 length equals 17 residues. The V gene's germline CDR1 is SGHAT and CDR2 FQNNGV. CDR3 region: CASSPWTSTASTDTQYF. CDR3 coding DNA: TGTGCCAGCAGCCCGTGGACTAGCACCGCTAGCACAGATACGCAGTATTTT.

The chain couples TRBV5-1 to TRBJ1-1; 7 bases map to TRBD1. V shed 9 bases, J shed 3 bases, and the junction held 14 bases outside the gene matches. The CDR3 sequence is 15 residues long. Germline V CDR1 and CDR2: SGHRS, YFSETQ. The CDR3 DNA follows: TGCGCCACCTCCAGGGGGGGAGGGGGTGACACTGAAGCTTTCTTT. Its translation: CATSRGGGGDTEAFF.

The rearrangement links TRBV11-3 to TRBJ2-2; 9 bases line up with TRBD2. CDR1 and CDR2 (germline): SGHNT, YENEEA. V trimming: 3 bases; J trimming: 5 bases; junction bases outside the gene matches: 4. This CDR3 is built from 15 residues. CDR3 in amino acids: CASSFSGSLTGELFF. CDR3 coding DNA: TGTGCCAGCAGCTTTAGCGGGAGTTTGACCGGGGAGCTGTTTTTT.